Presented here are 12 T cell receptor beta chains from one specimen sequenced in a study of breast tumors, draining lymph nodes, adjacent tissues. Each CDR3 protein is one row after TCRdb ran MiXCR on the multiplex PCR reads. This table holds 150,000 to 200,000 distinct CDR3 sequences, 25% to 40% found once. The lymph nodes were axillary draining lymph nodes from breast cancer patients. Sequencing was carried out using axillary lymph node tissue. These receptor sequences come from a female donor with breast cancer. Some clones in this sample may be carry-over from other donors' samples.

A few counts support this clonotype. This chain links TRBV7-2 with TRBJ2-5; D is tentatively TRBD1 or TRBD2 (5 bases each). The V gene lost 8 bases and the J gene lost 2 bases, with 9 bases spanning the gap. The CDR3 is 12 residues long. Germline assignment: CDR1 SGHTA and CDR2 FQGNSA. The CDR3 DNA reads TGTGCCAGCGGGGACCCACAAGAGACCCAGTACTTC. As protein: CASGDPQETQYF.

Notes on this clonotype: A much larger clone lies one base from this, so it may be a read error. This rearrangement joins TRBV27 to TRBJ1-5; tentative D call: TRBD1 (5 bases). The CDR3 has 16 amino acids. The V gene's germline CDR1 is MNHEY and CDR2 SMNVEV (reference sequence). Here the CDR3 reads CASGLMGVGENQPQHF. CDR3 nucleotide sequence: TGTGCCAGCGGTTTGATGGGGGTGGGAGAAAATCAGCCCCAGCATTTT.

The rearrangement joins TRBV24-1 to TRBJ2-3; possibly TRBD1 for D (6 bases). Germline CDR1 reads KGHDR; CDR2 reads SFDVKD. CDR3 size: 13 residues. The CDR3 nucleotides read TGTGCTAGACGAGGGGGAAGCACAGATACGCAGTATTTT. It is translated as CARRGGSTDTQYF.

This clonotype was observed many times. The DNA for the CDR3 is TGCAGTGCTAGAGAAACCGGACTAGCGGCGCCCCAAGAGACCCAGTACTTC. It translates to CSARETGLAAPQETQYF. The chain recombines TRBV20-1 with TRBJ2-5; 10 bases match TRBD2. V lost 0 bases, J lost 1 base, and 8 bases stayed unmatched. This CDR3 is built from 17 residues. Germline V gives CDR1 DFQATT, CDR2 SNEGSKA (reference sequence).

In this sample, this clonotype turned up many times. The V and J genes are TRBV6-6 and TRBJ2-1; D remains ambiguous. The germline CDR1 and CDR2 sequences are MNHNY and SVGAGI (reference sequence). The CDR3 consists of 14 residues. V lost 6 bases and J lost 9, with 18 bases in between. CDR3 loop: CASRVGGPSPEQFF. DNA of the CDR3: TGTGCCAGCAGGGTGGGCGGCCCCTCCCCTGAGCAGTTCTTC.

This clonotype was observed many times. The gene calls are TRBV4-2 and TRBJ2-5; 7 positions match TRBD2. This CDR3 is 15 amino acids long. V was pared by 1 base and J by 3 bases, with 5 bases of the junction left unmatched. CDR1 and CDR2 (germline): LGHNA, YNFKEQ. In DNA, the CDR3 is TGTGCCAGCAGCCAAGCGGCGGGGGATAAAGAGACCCAGTACTTC. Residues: CASSQAAGDKETQYF.

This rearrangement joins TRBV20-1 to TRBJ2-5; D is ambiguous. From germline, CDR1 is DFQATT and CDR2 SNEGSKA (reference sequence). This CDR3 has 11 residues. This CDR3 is CGPTLIETQYF. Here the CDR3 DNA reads TGCGGCCCCACGCTAATTGAGACCCAGTACTTC.

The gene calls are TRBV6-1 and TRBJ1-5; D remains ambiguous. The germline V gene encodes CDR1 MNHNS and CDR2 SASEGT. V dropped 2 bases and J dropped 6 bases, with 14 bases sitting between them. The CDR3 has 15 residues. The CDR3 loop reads CASSEKGLGIQPQHF. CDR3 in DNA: TGTGCCAGCAGTGAAAAAGGGTTGGGGATTCAGCCCCAGCATTTT.

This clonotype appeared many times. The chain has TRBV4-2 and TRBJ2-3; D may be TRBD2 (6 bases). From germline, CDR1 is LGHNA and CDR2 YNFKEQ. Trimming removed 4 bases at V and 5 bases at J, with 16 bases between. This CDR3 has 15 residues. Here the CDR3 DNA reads TGTGCCAGCAGCCCCGGGCGGGACTCTAGAGATACGCAGTATTTT. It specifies CASSPGRDSRDTQYF.

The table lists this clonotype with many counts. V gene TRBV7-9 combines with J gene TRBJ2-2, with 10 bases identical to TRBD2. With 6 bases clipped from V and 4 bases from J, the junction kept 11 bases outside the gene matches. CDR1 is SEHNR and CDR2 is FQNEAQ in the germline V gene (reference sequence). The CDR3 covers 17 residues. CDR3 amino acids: CASRRNSGRFVTGELFF. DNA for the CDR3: TGTGCCAGCAGGAGGAATAGCGGGAGGTTCGTCACCGGGGAGCTGTTTTTT.

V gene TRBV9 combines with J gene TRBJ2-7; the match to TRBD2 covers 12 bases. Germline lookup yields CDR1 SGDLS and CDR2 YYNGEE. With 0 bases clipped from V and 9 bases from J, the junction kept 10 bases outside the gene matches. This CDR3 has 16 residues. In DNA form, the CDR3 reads TGTGCCAGCAGCGTAGCTACTAGCGGGAGGTTGGGAGCGCAGTACTTC. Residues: CASSVATSGRLGAQYF.

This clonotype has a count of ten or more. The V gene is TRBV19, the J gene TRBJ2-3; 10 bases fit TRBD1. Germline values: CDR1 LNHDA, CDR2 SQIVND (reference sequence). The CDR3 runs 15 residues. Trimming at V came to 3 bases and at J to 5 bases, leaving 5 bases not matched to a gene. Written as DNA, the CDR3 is TGTGCCAGTAGTATCGCGGGACAGGGGATAGATACGCAGTATTTT. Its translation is CASSIAGQGIDTQYF.